Each of the 19 T cell receptor beta chains below was sequenced from the same sample in a study of control samples from healthy donors and cancer patients. Produced via immunoSEQ multiplex PCR; TCRdb's table is partial and in-frame only. The sample lists fewer than 500,000 clones, 90% occurring once. Sequencing was done on a sample of PBMCs. These receptors were collected from a man aged 40-50 years with head and neck cancer.

The gene calls are TRBV27 and TRBJ2-7; perhaps TRBD2 as D (6 bases). CDR3 size: 12 residues. The V end was cut by 11 bases, the J end by 0 bases, with 11 bases between. The germline V gene encodes CDR1 MNHEY and CDR2 SMNVEV (reference sequence). In nucleotides, the CDR3 is TGTGCCGCGGGAAAAAGCTCCTACGAGCAGTACTTC. Translation gives CAAGKSSYEQYF.

The V gene is TRBV12-3 or TRBV12-4, the J gene TRBJ1-5; D unclear. The CDR3 consists of 13 residues. Trimming stripped 3 bases from V and 3 bases from J, with 6 bases between. The CDR3, as DNA: TGTGCCAGCAGTTTGGGCAACAATCAGCCCCAGCATTTT. Amino acid sequence: CASSLGNNQPQHF.

The chain has TRBV27 and TRBJ2-5, with 10 nucleotides matching TRBD1. The CDR3 loop spans 19 amino acids. Unmatched junction bases numbered 14, after V lost 0 bases and J lost 4 bases. CDR1 and CDR2 (germline): MNHEY, SMNVEV (reference sequence). CDR3 sequence (DNA): TGTGCCAGCAGTTTATCCCCCCCCATTCAGGGACAGGGGAGAGAGACCCAGTACTTC. Residues: CASSLSPPIQGQGRETQYF.

The V gene is TRBV5-1, the J gene TRBJ2-7; 9 bases map to TRBD2. Germline CDR1 reads SGHRS; CDR2 reads YFSETQ. Germline trimming cut 7 bases from V and 0 bases from J; bases unmatched to any gene: 11. The CDR3 covers 16 residues. The CDR3 region has the DNA TGCGCCAGCGGGTTAACAAGTAGCGGGAGCTCCTACGAGCAGTACTTC. It encodes CASGLTSSGSSYEQYF.

The J gene is TRBJ1-4, the V gene TRBV24-1, with D unclear. The CDR3 is made up of 15 amino acids. Germline CDR1 is KGHDR and CDR2 is SFDVKD. V dropped 2 bases and J dropped 1 base, with 7 bases sitting between them. In nucleotides, the CDR3 is TGTGCCACCAGTGATTCCCTGGAAACTAATGAAAAACTGTTTTTT. This sequence encodes CATSDSLETNEKLFF.

The chain links TRBV7-9 to TRBJ2-3; 7 bases line up with TRBD2. This CDR3 spans 12 amino acids. Germline CDR1 and CDR2: SEHNR and FQNEAQ (reference sequence). V lost 3 bases and J lost 6; bases outside the gene matches: 0. The CDR3 loop is CASSLTSDTQYF. As DNA, the CDR3 is TGTGCCAGCAGCTTGACTAGCGATACGCAGTATTTT.

The chain recombines TRBV5-5 with TRBJ2-1; tentative D call: TRBD1 (5 bases). V shed 1 base and J shed 2 bases, with 10 bases lying between them. This CDR3 comprises 15 residues. The germline V gene has CDR1 SGHKS and CDR2 YYEKEE (reference sequence). The CDR3 DNA reads as TGTGCCAGCAGCTTGACCAGGGTAACCTACAATGAGCAGTTCTTC. Protein: CASSLTRVTYNEQFF.

This rearrangement joins TRBV19 to TRBJ2-2, with a weak D call TRBD1 (7 bases). Germline V gene lookup returns CDR1 LNHDA and CDR2 SQIVND (reference sequence). Deletions cut 8 bases from V and 5 bases from J, with 18 bases between. The CDR3 has 15 residues. The CDR3 loop is CASSLYSGGTGELFF. In nucleotides, the CDR3 is TGTGCCAGTTCGCTGTACTCAGGGGGGACCGGGGAGCTGTTTTTT.

The chain is built from TRBV10-3 and TRBJ2-7; D is possibly TRBD2 (5 bases). Trimming took off 2 bases at V and 3 bases at J, with 14 bases between the two ends. The CDR3 has 15 amino acids. The V gene's germline CDR1 is ENHRY and CDR2 SYGVKD. CDR3 region: CAISERGPSNYEQYF. In DNA, the CDR3 is TGTGCCATCAGTGAGCGGGGTCCCAGTAACTACGAGCAGTACTTC.

The genes are TRBV7-3 and TRBJ2-2; D is ambiguous. Germline assignment: CDR1 SGHTA and CDR2 FQGTGA. CDR3 size: 15 residues. Trimming pared 5 bases from V and 0 bases from J, leaving 10 bases between. The CDR3 DNA is TGTGCCAGCAGCCCCACCCTCGCGAACACCGGGGAGCTGTTTTTT. This translates into CASSPTLANTGELFF. Filled out from reference TRBV7-3 and TRBJ2-2, the complete variable domain reads GAGVSQTPSNKVTEKGKYVELRCDPISGHTALYWYRQSLGQGPEFLIYFQGTGAADDSGLPNDRFFAVRPEGSVSTLKIQRTERGDSAVYLCASSPTLANTGELFFGEGSRLTVL.

The chain has TRBV6-2 or TRBV6-3 and TRBJ1-5, with D hard to call. V lost 4 bases and J lost 4, with 5 bases in between. CDR1 and CDR2 (germline): MNHEY, SVGEGT. CDR3 length: 12 amino acids. The DNA of the CDR3 is TGTGCCAGCAGTTCAAGAAATCAGCCCCAGCATTTT. It translates to CASSSRNQPQHF.

The chain has TRBV28 and TRBJ1-5; D ambiguous. Germline V gene sequence: CDR1 MDHEN, CDR2 SYDVKM. The CDR3 extends over 14 amino acids. The germline V and J ends were trimmed by 7 bases and 4 bases, with 14 bases remaining between them. The CDR3, as DNA: TGTGCCAGCACCCACCGGATATCTAATCAGCCCCAGCATTTT. Its protein product is CASTHRISNQPQHF.

A remark on this clone: Other nucleotide sequences from this sample produce the same CDR3. This chain links TRBV2 with TRBJ2-2; TRBD2 matches 10 bases. This CDR3 contains 15 residues. The V and J ends lost 6 bases and 2 bases, in that order; junction bases with no gene match: 3. Per the germline V gene, CDR1 is SNHLY and CDR2 is FYNNEI. CDR3 bases: TGTGCCAGCAGCGGACTAGCGGCAAACACCGGGGAGCTGTTTTTT. It yields the protein CASSGLAANTGELFF.

This rearrangement joins TRBV25-1 to TRBJ2-7; TRBD1 matches 10 bases. CDR1 is MGHDK, CDR2 SYGVNS, per germline. V lost 1 base, J lost 4 bases, and 1 base stayed unmatched. The CDR3 has 14 amino acids. Here the CDR3 DNA reads TGTGCCAGCAGTGAATGGGACAGGGGTTACGAGCAGTACTTC. Translating it yields CASSEWDRGYEQYF.

The chain combines TRBV5-1 with TRBJ2-3, with D possibly TRBD2 on 7 matching bases. Germline CDR1 and CDR2: SGHRS and YFSETQ. Trimming took 2 bases from V and 3 from J, leaving 13 bases between them. The CDR3 consists of 15 residues. In DNA form, the CDR3 reads TGCGCCAGCAGCTTAGGGGGGGTCTGGACAGATACGCAGTATTTT. This translates into CASSLGGVWTDTQYF. The full variable domain, completed using reference TRBV5-1 and TRBJ2-3, is KAGVTQTPRYLIKTRGQQVTLSCSPISGHRSVSWYQQTPGQGLQFLFEYFSETQRNKGNFPGRFSGRQFSNSRSEMNVSTLELGDSALYLCASSLGGVWTDTQYFGPGTRLTVL.

The chain uses TRBV11-2 and TRBJ1-4, with D unclear. There are 14 residues in the CDR3. The V end lost 3 bases, the J end lost 3 bases, and 8 bases lay between the germline ends. From germline, CDR1 is SGHAT and CDR2 FQNNGV. In nucleotides, the CDR3 is TGTGCCAGCAGCTTGAACTCGGCTAATGAAAAACTGTTTTTT. This gives the protein CASSLNSANEKLFF.

The chain uses TRBV28 and TRBJ2-2, with D possibly being TRBD1 (6 bases). Germline V lookup: CDR1 MDHEN, CDR2 SYDVKM. This CDR3 contains 15 residues. V lost 6 bases and J 7 bases, leaving 18 bases between the germline ends. The CDR3 loop is CASSPGQFILGELFF. The DNA of the CDR3 is TGTGCCAGCAGCCCAGGACAGTTCATACTCGGGGAGCTGTTTTTT.

The chain employs TRBV15 and TRBJ2-5, with D possibly matching TRBD2 (5 bases). Germline V CDR1 and CDR2: LNHNV, YYDKDF (reference sequence). With 0 bases removed from V and 5 bases from J, the gap between germline ends came to 10 bases. The CDR3 totals 14 residues. The CDR3 coding sequence is TGTGCCACCAGCAGAGAGGGAGTTGGGGAGACCCAGTACTTC. Residues: CATSREGVGETQYF.

The chain is built from TRBV7-3 and TRBJ2-2; possible D gene TRBD2, 5 bases. CDR1 SGHTA and CDR2 FQGTGA come from the germline V gene. The CDR3 sequence is 21 residues long. Trimming shortened V by 9 bases and J by 0 bases, and 32 bases separated the two germline ends. This chain's CDR3 is CARLKLNSRVPRTSNTGELFF. Written as DNA, the CDR3 is TGTGCCAGGTTAAAGCTTAACTCGCGGGTACCCAGAACCTCGAACACCGGGGAGCTGTTTTTT.